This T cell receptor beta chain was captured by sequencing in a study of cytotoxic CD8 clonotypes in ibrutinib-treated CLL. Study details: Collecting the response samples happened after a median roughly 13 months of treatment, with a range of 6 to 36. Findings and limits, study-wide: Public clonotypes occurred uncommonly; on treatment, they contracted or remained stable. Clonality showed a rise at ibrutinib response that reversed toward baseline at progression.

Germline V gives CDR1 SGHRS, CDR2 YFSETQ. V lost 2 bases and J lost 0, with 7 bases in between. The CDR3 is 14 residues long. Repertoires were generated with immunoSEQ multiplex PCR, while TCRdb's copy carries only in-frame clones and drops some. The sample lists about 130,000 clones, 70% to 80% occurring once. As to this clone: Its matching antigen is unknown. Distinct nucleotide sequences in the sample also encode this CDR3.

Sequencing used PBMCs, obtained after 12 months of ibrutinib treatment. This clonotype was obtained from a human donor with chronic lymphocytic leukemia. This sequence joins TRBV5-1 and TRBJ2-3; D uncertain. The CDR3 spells CASSLTASTDTQYF. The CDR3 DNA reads TGCGCCAGCAGCTTAACGGCCAGCACAGATACGCAGTATTTT.